The rows below give T cell receptor beta chains drawn from one sample of a study of blood T cell repertoires in COVID-19. Here immunoSEQ multiplex PCR was the method, and the copy in TCRdb shows in-frame clones only, minus some. There are 270,000 or so clones in the sample; 70% to 90% occur only once, and 1% to 1.5% lies in the top ten. Sequenced sample: PBMCs or T cells enriched from blood (not recorded which). Receptors originate from a woman aged 40 to 50 with acute COVID-19. Both conserved end residues are trimmed from each CDR3.

cdr3_length | j_call | v_call | cdr3_aa
13 | TRBJ1-2 | TRBV4-1 | ASSIVDRMDYGYT
12 | TRBJ1-1 | TRBV6-5 | ASSYDRGNTEAF
13 | TRBJ2-3 | TRBV5-1 | ASSLLGLATDTQY
13 | TRBJ1-2 | TRBV11-2 | ASSYDRGEDYGYT
15 | TRBJ1-2 | TRBV18 | ASSPTGGPLRSYGYT
18 | TRBJ2-5 | TRBV7-3 | ASSREVTGTGPNPLGTQY
12 | TRBJ2-5 | TRBV11-3 | ASSTYRNPETQY
13 | TRBJ1-4 | TRBV5-4 | ASSRMTGEGEKLF
13 | TRBJ1-4 | TRBV7-8 | ASSLELGTNEKLF
13 | TRBJ2-1 | TRBV28 | ASSLASGTVNEQF
12 | TRBJ1-1 | TRBV19 | ASSITGGAAEAF
13 | TRBJ2-7 | TRBV5-3 | ARSTLPRQGYEQY
16 | TRBJ1-5 | TRBV12-2 | ASHPGTNSKYSNQPQH
12 | TRBJ1-1 | TRBV5-1 | ASSLAHRNTEAF
11 | TRBJ2-7 | TRBV28 | ASRREFNYEQY
12 | TRBJ2-1 | TRBV7-9 | ASSLGQGYNEQF
14 | TRBJ2-5 | TRBV5-1 | ASSFFSGTGGETQY
11 | TRBJ1-1 | TRBV25-1 | ASSRQGRTEAF